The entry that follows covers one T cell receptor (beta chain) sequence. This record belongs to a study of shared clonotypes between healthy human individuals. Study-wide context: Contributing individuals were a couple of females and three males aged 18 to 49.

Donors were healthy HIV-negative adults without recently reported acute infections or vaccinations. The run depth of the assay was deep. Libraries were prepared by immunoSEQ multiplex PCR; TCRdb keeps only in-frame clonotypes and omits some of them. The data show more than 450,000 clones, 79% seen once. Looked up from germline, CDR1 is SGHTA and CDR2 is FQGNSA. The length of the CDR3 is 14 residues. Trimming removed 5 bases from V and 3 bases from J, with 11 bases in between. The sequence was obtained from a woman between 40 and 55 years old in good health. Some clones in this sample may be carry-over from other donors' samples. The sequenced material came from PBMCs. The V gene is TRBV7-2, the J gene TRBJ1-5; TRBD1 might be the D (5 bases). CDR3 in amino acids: CASSLWTPNQPQHF. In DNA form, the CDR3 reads TGTGCCAGCAGCCTCTGGACACCCAATCAGCCCCAGCATTTT.